This T cell receptor (beta chain) was documented in a study of T-cell reconstitution after alpha-beta-depleted transplantation in children. This clonotype turned up a few times. Unique molecular identifiers featured in how the TCRbeta library was prepared. One entry per CDR3 protein results from TCRdb running MiXCR on the PCR reads. This table holds around 480,000 distinct CDR3 sequences, approximately 30% found once. CDR1 and CDR2 from the germline V gene are SGHRS and YFSETQ. The CDR3 is made up of 16 amino acids. Trimming took off 1 base at V and 0 bases at J, with 13 bases between the two ends. The chain recombines TRBV5-1 with TRBJ1-1; possible D gene TRBD1, 6 bases. The material sequenced was PBMCs from the stem cell graft donor, taken from the stem cell graft. This clonotype originated in a human donor who donated a stem cell graft to a child with aplastic anemia. CDR3 residues: CASSLSGGKVNTEAFF. The CDR3 DNA reads as TGCGCCAGCAGCTTGTCGGGGGGCAAGGTGAACACTGAAGCTTTCTTT. Based on the CDR3 plus reference TRBV5-1 and TRBJ1-1, the full variable domain is KAGVTQTPRYLIKTRGQQVTLSCSPISGHRSVSWYQQTPGQGLQFLFEYFSETQRNKGNFPGRFSGRQFSNSRSEMNVSTLELGDSALYLCASSLSGGKVNTEAFFGQGTRLTVV.